This TCR beta chain originates from a study of neoadjuvant anti-PD-1 for oral cavity cancer. Study at large: Patients without progression received a fourth nivolumab dose around day 43, then surgical resection on days 50-56.

In regard to this clone: The antigen is undetermined.

Germline CDR1 reads LNHNV; CDR2 reads YYDKDF (reference sequence). The CDR3 is 14 amino acids. Trimming cost V 7 bases and J 5 bases, with 15 bases left between them. Study results and limitations: TCR analyses covered only three patients per response group.

Some clones are missing from TCRdb's copy, which holds only in-frame ones; the method was immunoSEQ multiplex PCR. The sample lists 11,000 to 15,000 clones; just over 70% were seen once. The sample here was PBMCs, taken before nivolumab (anti-PD-1) treatment. The sequence came from a person aged 35-79 years with oral cavity squamous cell carcinoma. This rearrangement joins TRBV15 to TRBJ1-5; D may be TRBD1 (5 bases). DNA for the CDR3: TGTGCCACCAACCGTGGGGGGTGGGATCAGCCCCAGCATTTT. Amino acid sequence: CATNRGGWDQPQHF.